A selection of T cell receptor beta chains follows, all from one sample in a study of blood T cell repertoires in COVID-19. Sequencing was performed with immunoSEQ multiplex PCR; in TCRdb, only in-frame clones are kept and a portion is missing. The sample lists over 60,000 clones, around 83% occurring once. Sequenced input: peripheral blood. The receptors shown here come from a woman at least 80 years old with active or convalescent COVID-19. Each CDR3 is given with its conserved first and last residue. Each record gives: CDR3 DNA, CDR3 protein, clone size, J gene, D gene, V gene. D genes are given only for firm matches. Where a row states a size, it is once, few, many or the class of an expanded clone; other rows omit it.

DNA: TGTGCCAGCAGCTTAGCCGCAGGGGCAGACTATGGCTACACCTTC
CDR3: CASSLAAGADYGYTF
size: few
J: TRBJ1-2
D: NA
V: TRBV7-2

DNA: TGTGCCAGCAGCCCTTTAGCTAACTACGAGCAGTACTTC
CDR3: CASSPLANYEQYF
size: NA
J: TRBJ2-7
D: NA
V: TRBV3-1/TRBV3-2

DNA: TGTGCCAGCAGACCCGCCCCAGGCCGCGGGGAGCTGTTTTTT
CDR3: CASRPAPGRGELFF
size: NA
J: TRBJ2-2
D: NA
V: TRBV28

DNA: TGTGCCAGCAGTTCCCGTAATGAAAAACTGTTTTTT
CDR3: CASSSRNEKLFF
size: NA
J: TRBJ1-4
D: NA
V: TRBV27

DNA: TGTGCCAGCAGCTTAGCGGACAGGGCTTACAATGAGCAGTTCTTC
CDR3: CASSLADRAYNEQFF
size: NA
J: TRBJ2-1
D: TRBD1
V: TRBV7-2

DNA: TGTGCCAGCTCACTCTTACCGGGACAAAGGAATCAGCCCCAGCATTTT
CDR3: CASSLLPGQRNQPQHF
size: NA
J: TRBJ1-5
D: NA
V: TRBV18

DNA: TGTGCCACCCGGACAGGGATGAACACTGAAGCTTTCTTT
CDR3: CATRTGMNTEAFF
size: few
J: TRBJ1-1
D: TRBD1
V: TRBV10-3

DNA: TGTGCCAGCAGTGAAGCGGGATTTGGGGGCGCGGGTCAGCCCCAGCATTTT
CDR3: CASSEAGFGGAGQPQHF
size: NA
J: TRBJ1-5
D: NA
V: TRBV6-1

DNA: TGCGCCAGTAGGGAGGGGATTAACTATGGCTACACCTTC
CDR3: CASREGINYGYTF
size: NA
J: TRBJ1-2
D: NA
V: TRBV5-1

DNA: TGTGCCAGCAGGCGGGGGGCGATATACAATGAGCAGTTCTTC
CDR3: CASRRGAIYNEQFF
size: NA
J: TRBJ2-1
D: TRBD2
V: TRBV2